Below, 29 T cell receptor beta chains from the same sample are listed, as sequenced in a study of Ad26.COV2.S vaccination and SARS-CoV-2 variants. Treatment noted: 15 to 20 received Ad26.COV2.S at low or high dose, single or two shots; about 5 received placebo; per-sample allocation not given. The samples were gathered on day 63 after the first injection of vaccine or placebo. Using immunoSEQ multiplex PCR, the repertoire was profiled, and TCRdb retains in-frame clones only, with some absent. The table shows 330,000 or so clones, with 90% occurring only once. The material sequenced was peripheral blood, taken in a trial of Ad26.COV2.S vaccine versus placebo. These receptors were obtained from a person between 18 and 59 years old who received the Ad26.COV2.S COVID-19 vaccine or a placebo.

The CDR3 DNA sequence: TGTGCCAGCAGTCACGGCGGGTTGGATGAGCAGTTCTTC. The encoded protein is CASSHGGLDEQFF. V usage is TRBV28 and J usage is TRBJ2-1, with D perhaps TRBD2 (5 bases). Trimming removed 5 bases from V and 8 bases from J, with 13 bases in between. The CDR3 is 13 amino acids. Germline V lookup: CDR1 MDHEN, CDR2 SYDVKM.

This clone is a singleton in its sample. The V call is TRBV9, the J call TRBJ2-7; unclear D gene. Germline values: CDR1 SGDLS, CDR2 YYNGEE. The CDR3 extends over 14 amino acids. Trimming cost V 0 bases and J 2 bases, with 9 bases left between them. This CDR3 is CASSVDSEPYEQYF. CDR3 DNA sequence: TGTGCCAGCAGCGTAGACAGCGAACCCTACGAGCAGTACTTC.

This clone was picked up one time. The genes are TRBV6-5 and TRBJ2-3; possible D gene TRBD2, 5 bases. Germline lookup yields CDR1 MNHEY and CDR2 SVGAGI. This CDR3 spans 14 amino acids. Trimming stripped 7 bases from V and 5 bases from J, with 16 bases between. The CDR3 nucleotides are TGTGCCAGCACTTTCAACGGGAAGGGAGATACGCAGTATTTT. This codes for CASTFNGKGDTQYF.

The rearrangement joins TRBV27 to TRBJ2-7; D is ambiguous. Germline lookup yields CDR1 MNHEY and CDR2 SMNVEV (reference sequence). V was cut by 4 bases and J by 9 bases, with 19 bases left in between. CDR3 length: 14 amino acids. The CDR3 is CASSYVQRNSLQYF. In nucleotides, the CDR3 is TGTGCCAGCAGTTACGTCCAGCGTAACTCGTTGCAGTACTTC.

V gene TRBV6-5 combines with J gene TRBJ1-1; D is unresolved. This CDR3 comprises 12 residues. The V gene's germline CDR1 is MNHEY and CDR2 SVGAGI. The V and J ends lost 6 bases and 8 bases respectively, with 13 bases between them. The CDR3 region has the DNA TGTGCCAGCAGGGCGAACGGACTGGAAGCTTTCTTT. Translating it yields CASRANGLEAFF.

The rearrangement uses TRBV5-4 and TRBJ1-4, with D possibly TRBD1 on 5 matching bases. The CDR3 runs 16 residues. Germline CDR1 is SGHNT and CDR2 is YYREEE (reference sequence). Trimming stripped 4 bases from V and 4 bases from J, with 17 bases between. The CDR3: CASSLNGGGINEKLFF. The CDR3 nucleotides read TGTGCCAGCAGCCTCAACGGGGGGGGGATTAATGAAAAACTGTTTTTT.

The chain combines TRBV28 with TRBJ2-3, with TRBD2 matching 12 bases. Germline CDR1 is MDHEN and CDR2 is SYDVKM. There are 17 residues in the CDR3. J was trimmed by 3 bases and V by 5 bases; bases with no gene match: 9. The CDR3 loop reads CASSRYLAGGPTDTQYF. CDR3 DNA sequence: TGTGCCAGCAGTCGTTATCTAGCGGGAGGGCCAACAGATACGCAGTATTTT.

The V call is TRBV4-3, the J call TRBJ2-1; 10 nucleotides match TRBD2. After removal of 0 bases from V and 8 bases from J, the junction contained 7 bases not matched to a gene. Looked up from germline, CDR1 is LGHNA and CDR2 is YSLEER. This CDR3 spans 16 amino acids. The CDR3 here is CASSQDDERGGYEQFF. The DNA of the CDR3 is TGCGCCAGCAGCCAAGATGACGAGCGGGGGGGCTATGAGCAGTTCTTC.

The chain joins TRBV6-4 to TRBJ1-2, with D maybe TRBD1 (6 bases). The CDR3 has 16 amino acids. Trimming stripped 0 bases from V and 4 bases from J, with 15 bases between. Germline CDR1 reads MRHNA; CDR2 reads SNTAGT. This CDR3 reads CASSDSNAGARYGYTF. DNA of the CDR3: TGTGCCAGCAGTGACTCGAACGCGGGGGCCCGCTATGGCTACACCTTC.

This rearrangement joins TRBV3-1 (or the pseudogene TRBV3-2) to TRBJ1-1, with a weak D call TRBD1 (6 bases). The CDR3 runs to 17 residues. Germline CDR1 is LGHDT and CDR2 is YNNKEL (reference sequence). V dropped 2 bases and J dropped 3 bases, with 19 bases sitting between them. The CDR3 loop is CASSQPPPGARDTEAFF. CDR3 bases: TGTGCCAGCAGCCAACCCCCCCCGGGGGCAAGGGACACTGAAGCTTTCTTT.

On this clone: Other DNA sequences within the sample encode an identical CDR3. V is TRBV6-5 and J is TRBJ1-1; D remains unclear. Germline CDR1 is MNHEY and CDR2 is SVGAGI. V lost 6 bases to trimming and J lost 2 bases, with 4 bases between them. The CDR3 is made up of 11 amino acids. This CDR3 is CASSSNTEAFF. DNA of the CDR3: TGTGCCAGCAGCTCAAACACTGAAGCTTTCTTT.

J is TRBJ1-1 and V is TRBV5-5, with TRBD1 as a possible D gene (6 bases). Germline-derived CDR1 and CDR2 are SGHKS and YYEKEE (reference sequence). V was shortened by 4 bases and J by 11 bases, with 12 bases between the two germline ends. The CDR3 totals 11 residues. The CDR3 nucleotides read TGTGCCAGCAGCCTAGGGGGGTGGGCTTTCTTT. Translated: CASSLGGWAFF.

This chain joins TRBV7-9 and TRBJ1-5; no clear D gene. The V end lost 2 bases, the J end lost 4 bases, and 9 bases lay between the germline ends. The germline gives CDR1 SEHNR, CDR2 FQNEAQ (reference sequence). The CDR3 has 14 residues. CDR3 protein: CASSLSPGNQPQHF. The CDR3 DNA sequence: TGTGCCAGCAGCTTATCCCCGGGGAATCAGCCCCAGCATTTT.

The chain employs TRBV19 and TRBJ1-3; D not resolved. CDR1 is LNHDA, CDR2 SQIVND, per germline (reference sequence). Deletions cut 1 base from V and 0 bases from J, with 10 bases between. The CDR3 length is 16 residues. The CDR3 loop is CASSIVDGPSGNTIYF. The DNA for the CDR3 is TGTGCCAGTAGTATAGTCGACGGCCCCTCTGGAAACACCATATATTTT.

CDR3 in DNA: TGTGCCAGCAGCGGGTATAGGGGCGGGCACGGCGGTAATGAGCAGTTCTTC. Protein product: CASSGYRGGHGGNEQFF. The chain carries TRBV21-1 and TRBJ2-1. TRBV21-1 is tagged as a pseudogene. The CDR3 loop spans 17 amino acids.

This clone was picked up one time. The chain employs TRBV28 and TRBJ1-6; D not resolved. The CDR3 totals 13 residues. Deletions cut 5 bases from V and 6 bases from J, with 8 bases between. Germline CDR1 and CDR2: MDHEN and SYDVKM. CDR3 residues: CASSTLSNSPLHF. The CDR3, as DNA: TGTGCCAGCAGTACCCTGAGTAATTCACCCCTCCACTTT.

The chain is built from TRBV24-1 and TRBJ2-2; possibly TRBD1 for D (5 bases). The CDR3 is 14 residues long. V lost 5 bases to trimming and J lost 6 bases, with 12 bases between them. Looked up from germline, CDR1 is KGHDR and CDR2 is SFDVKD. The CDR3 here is CATSAGWRSGELFF. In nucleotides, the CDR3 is TGTGCCACCAGTGCAGGGTGGCGTTCCGGGGAGCTGTTTTTT.

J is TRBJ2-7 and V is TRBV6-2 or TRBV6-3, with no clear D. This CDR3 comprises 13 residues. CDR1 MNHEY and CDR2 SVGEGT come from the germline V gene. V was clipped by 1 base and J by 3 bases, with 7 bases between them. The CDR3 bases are TGTGCCAGCAGTTACTTGGTACACTACGAGCAGTACGTC. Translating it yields CASSYLVHYEQYV.

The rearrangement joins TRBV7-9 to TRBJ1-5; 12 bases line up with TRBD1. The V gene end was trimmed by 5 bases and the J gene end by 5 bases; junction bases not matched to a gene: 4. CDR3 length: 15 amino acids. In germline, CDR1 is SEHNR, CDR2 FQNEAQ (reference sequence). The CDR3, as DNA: TGTGCCAGCAGCCAAGGGACAGGGGGCTATCAGCCCCAGCATTTT. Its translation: CASSQGTGGYQPQHF.

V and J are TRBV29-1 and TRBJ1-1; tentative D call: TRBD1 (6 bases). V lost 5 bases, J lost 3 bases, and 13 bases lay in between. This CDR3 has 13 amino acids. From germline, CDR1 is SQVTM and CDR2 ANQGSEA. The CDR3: CSVPTTGYTEAFF. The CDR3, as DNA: TGCAGCGTTCCTACAACAGGGTACACTGAAGCTTTCTTT.

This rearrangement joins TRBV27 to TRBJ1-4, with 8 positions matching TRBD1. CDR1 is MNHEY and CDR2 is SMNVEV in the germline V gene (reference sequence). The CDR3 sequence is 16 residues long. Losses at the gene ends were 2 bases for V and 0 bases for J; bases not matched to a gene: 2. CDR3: CASSLQGAATNEKLFF. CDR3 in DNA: TGTGCCAGCAGTTTACAGGGGGCAGCAACTAATGAAAAACTGTTTTTT.

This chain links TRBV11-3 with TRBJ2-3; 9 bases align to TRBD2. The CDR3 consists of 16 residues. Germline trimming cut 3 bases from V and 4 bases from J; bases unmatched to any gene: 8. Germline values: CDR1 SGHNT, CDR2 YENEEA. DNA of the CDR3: TGTGCCAGCAGCTTGTTCCCGGGACTAGCTTCAGATACGCAGTATTTT. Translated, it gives CASSLFPGLASDTQYF. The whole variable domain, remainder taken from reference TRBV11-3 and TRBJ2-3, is EAGVVQSPRYKIIEKKQPVAFWCNPISGHNTLYWYLQNLGQGPELLIRYENEEAVDDSQLPKDRFSAERLKGVDSTLKIQPAELGDSAVYLCASSLFPGLASDTQYFGPGTRLTVL.

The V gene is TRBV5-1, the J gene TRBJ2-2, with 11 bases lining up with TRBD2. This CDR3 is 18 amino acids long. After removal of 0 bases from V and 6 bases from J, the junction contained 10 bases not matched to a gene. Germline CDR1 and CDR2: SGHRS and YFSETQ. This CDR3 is CASSLGLAGGSAPGELFF. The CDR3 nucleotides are TGCGCCAGCAGCTTGGGCCTAGCGGGAGGTAGTGCCCCCGGGGAGCTGTTTTTT.

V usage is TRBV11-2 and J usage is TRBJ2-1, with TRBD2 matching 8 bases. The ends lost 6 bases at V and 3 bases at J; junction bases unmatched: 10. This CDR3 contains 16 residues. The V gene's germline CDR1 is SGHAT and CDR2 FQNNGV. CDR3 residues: CASRHAGTSSYNEQFF. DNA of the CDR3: TGTGCCAGCAGGCACGCCGGGACTAGTAGCTACAATGAGCAGTTCTTC. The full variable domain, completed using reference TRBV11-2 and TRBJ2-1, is EAGVAQSPRYKIIEKRQSVAFWCNPISGHATLYWYQQILGQGPKLLIQFQNNGVVDDSQLPKDRFSAERLKGVDSTLKIQPAKLEDSAVYLCASRHAGTSSYNEQFFGPGTRLTVL.

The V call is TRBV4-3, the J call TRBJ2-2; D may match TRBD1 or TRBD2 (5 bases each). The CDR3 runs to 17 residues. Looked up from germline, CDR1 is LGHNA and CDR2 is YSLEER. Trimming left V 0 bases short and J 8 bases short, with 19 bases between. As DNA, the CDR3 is TGCGCCAGCAGCCAAGAGTCTATGGGACCCAGCCAAGGGGAGCTGTTTTTT. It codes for CASSQESMGPSQGELFF.

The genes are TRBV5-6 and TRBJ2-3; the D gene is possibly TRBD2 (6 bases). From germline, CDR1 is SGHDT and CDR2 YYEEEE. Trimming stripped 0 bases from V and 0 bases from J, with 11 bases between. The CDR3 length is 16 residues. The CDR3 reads CASSLAPRGSTDTQYF. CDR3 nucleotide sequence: TGTGCCAGCAGCTTGGCTCCGCGGGGTAGCACAGATACGCAGTATTTT.

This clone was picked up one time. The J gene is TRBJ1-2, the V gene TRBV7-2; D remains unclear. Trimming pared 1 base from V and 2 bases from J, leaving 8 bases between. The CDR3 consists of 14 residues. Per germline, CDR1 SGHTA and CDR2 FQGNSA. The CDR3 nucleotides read TGTGCCAGCAGCTTAGGAACAACCAACTATGGCTACACCTTC. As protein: CASSLGTTNYGYTF. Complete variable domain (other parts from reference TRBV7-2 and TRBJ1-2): GAGVSQSPSNKVTEKGKDVELRCDPISGHTALYWYRQSLGQGLEFLIYFQGNSAPDKSGLPSDRFSAERTGGSVSTLTIQRTQQEDSAVYLCASSLGTTNYGYTFGSGTRLTVV.

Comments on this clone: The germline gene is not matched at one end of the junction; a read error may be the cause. CDR3 protein: CTIGSQGRNTEAFF. The CDR3 nucleotides read TGTACCATCGGCTCCCAGGGGAGGAACACTGAAGCTTTCTTT. This sequence joins TRBV10-3 and TRBJ1-1, with a tentative D call TRBD1 (6 bases). The germline V gene encodes CDR1 ENHRY and CDR2 SYGVKD. The CDR3 consists of 14 residues.

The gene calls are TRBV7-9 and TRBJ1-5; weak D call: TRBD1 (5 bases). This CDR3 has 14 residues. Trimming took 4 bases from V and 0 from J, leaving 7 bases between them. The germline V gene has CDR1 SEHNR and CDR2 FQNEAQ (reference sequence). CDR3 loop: CASSSDSSNQPQHF. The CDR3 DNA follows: TGTGCCAGCAGCTCCGACAGTAGCAATCAGCCCCAGCATTTT. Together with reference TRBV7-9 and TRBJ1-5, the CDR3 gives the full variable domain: DTGVSQNPRHKITKRGQNVTFRCDPISEHNRLYWYRQTLGQGPEFLTYFQNEAQLEKSRLLSDRFSAERPKGSFSTLEIQRTEQGDSAMYLCASSSDSSNQPQHFGDGTRLSIL.